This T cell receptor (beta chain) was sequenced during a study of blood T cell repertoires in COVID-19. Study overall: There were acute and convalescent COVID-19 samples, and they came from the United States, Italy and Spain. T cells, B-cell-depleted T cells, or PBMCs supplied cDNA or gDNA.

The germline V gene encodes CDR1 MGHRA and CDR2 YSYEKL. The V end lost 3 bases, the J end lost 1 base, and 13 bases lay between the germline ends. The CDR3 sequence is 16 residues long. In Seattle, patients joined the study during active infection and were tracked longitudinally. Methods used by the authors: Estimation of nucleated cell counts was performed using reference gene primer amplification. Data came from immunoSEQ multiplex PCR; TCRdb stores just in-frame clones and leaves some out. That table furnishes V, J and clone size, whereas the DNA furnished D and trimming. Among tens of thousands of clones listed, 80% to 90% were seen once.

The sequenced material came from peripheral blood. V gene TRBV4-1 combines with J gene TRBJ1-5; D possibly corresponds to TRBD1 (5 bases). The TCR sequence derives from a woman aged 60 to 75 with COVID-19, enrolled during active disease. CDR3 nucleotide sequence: TGCGCCAGCAGCCAGGGGCCGGACACGAGCAATCAGCCCCAGCATTTT. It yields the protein CASSQGPDTSNQPQHF.